This entry lists 22 T cell receptor beta chains sequenced from one sample in a study of T cells in Graves' hyperthyroidism and ophthalmopathy. Researchers amplified the TCR beta CDR3 regions from RNA transcripts. Researchers ran a first-round RT-PCR on the TCR CDR3 using the HTBI primer set. Each CDR3 protein gets one entry after TCRdb re-called the multiplex PCR reads with MiXCR. The sample contains hundreds of thousands of distinct CDR3 sequences, 35% to 40% of which appear only once. The sample consisted of blood. Receptor source: a man younger than 35 with Graves' hyperthyroidism.

The rearrangement uses TRBV29-1 and TRBJ1-1, with 8 positions matching TRBD1. This CDR3 spans 12 amino acids. The V and J ends lost 8 bases and 4 bases, in that order; junction bases with no gene match: 6. Germline lookup yields CDR1 SQVTM and CDR2 ANQGSEA. CDR3 nucleotides: TGCAGCTTAGCTGACAGGGGCACTGAAGCTTTCTTT. It is translated as CSLADRGTEAFF.

The chain joins TRBV2 to TRBJ2-2, with 13 bases matching TRBD2. V was pared by 8 bases and J by 6 bases, with 12 bases of the junction left unmatched. Germline CDR1 and CDR2: SNHLY and FYNNEI. The CDR3 contains 17 residues. CDR3 nucleotides: TGTGCCAGCGGTGGGACCGGGACTAGCGGGAATCCCGGGGAGCTGTTTTTT. Its protein product is CASGGTGTSGNPGELFF.

This clonotype was detected a few times. The genes are TRBV14 and TRBJ2-5, with D unclear. Germline-derived CDR1 and CDR2 are SGHDN and FVKESK. This CDR3 is 13 amino acids long. V was clipped by 0 bases and J by 5 bases, with 7 bases between them. CDR3 DNA: TGTGCCAGCAGCCAAGAAGAGGATGAGACCCAGTACTTC. Protein sequence: CASSQEEDETQYF.

This chain links TRBV25-1 with TRBJ2-5, with D possibly TRBD2 on 5 matching bases. CDR1 is MGHDK and CDR2 is SYGVNS in the germline V gene. With 7 bases removed from V and 3 bases from J, the gap between germline ends came to 18 bases. There are 15 residues in the CDR3. CDR3 DNA: TGTGCCAGCACCAGAAGCGGAGATGGGGAAGAGACCCAGTACTTC. Residues: CASTRSGDGEETQYF.

This clonotype was seen at least ten times. V usage is TRBV2 and J usage is TRBJ2-5; possible D gene TRBD2, 5 bases. This CDR3 has 13 residues. In germline, CDR1 is SNHLY, CDR2 FYNNEI. The V gene lost 1 base and the J gene lost 6 bases, with 9 bases spanning the gap. CDR3 sequence reads: CASSEGTHKTQYF. CDR3 coding DNA: TGTGCCAGCAGTGAAGGGACTCACAAGACCCAGTACTTC. The variable domain in full, with the rest retrieved from reference TRBV2 and TRBJ2-5, is EPEVTQTPSHQVTQMGQEVILRCVPISNHLYFYWYRQILGQKVEFLVSFYNNEISEKSEIFDDQFSVERPDGSNFTLKIRSTKLEDSAMYFCASSEGTHKTQYFGPGTRLLVL.

This rearrangement joins TRBV20-1 to TRBJ2-5, with 9 bases that match TRBD2. V was pared by 6 bases and J by 5 bases, with 13 bases of the junction left unmatched. Germline assignment: CDR1 DFQATT and CDR2 SNEGSKA (reference sequence). The CDR3 runs 15 residues. CDR3 DNA: TGCAGTGCCGCCTCTGGGGCGGGAGGGCCGGAGACCCAGTACTTC. Residues: CSAASGAGGPETQYF.

This chain links TRBV10-3 with TRBJ2-2, with 9 nucleotides matching TRBD1. After removal of 3 bases from V and 5 bases from J, the junction contained 4 bases not matched to a gene. The germline CDR1 and CDR2 sequences are ENHRY and SYGVKD. The CDR3 spans 15 residues. For the CDR3, the DNA is TGTGCCATCAGTGAAAGGACAGGGGTAACCGGGGAGCTGTTTTTT. Amino acid sequence: CAISERTGVTGELFF.

The chain employs TRBV29-1 and TRBJ1-1; D gene unclear. CDR3 length equals 14 residues. CDR1 and CDR2 (germline): SQVTM, ANQGSEA. V was shortened by 4 bases and J by 0 bases, with 12 bases between the two germline ends. In nucleotides, the CDR3 is TGCAGCGTTGTGTCCCGGCTGGTGAACACTGAAGCTTTCTTT. Protein: CSVVSRLVNTEAFF.

V usage is TRBV6-5 and J usage is TRBJ1-1; D is ambiguous. V was trimmed by 3 bases and J by 1 base, leaving 18 bases between them. CDR1 and CDR2 from the germline V gene are MNHEY and SVGAGI. This CDR3 has 17 amino acids. In DNA form, the CDR3 reads TGTGCCAGCAGTTATGTACCGCCGGGCACTTGGAACACTGAAGCTTTCTTT. This sequence encodes CASSYVPPGTWNTEAFF.

The chain has TRBV20-1 and TRBJ2-5; TRBD2 might be the D (6 bases). Deletions cut 5 bases from V and 3 bases from J, with 10 bases between. CDR1 DFQATT and CDR2 SNEGSKA come from the germline V gene (reference sequence). The CDR3 is 12 amino acids. The CDR3: CSALGGEETQYF. DNA for the CDR3: TGCAGTGCTCTAGGAGGGGAAGAGACCCAGTACTTC.

This clonotype was seen repeatedly, ten times or more. This sequence joins TRBV7-6 and TRBJ1-3; D is unresolved. CDR1 SGHVS and CDR2 FNYEAQ come from the germline V gene. The CDR3 runs to 13 residues. V shed 2 bases and J shed 4 bases, with 6 bases lying between them. Here the CDR3 DNA reads TGTGCCAGCAGCTTATCCTTGGGAAACACCATATATTTT. As protein: CASSLSLGNTIYF.

This clonotype was detected a few times. The chain is built from TRBV7-2 and TRBJ1-4; 8 bases are shared with TRBD1. J was trimmed by 4 bases and V by 6 bases; bases with no gene match: 10. Germline CDR1 and CDR2: SGHTA and FQGNSA. The length of the CDR3 is 16 residues. CDR3 nucleotide sequence: TGTGCCAGCAGTCGGGACAGGCGTTTACGTAATGAAAAACTGTTTTTT. Its protein is CASSRDRRLRNEKLFF.

The rearrangement uses TRBV2 and TRBJ1-1; TRBD1 agrees at 7 bases. Losses at the gene ends were 8 bases for V and 4 bases for J; bases not matched to a gene: 13. The germline CDR1 and CDR2 sequences are SNHLY and FYNNEI. The CDR3 is 15 residues long. The CDR3 DNA is TGTGCCAGCTTTCCTAACAGGGGCCGGCTCACTGAAGCTTTCTTT. This translates into CASFPNRGRLTEAFF.

This clonotype occurred a few times. J is TRBJ1-2 and V is TRBV6-5; maybe TRBD1 (5 bases). V was shortened by 7 bases and J by 4 bases, with 19 bases between the two germline ends. This CDR3 is built from 15 residues. Germline CDR1 MNHEY, CDR2 SVGAGI. In DNA, the CDR3 is TGTGCCAGCATCATGGGGGAAGCGGGCGGCTATGGCTACACCTTC. Protein product: CASIMGEAGGYGYTF.

In regard to this clonotype: This could be a read error, since a much larger clone is one nucleotide away. The chain carries TRBV29-1 and TRBJ2-7, with D possibly TRBD2 on 5 matching bases. CDR1 is SQVTM, CDR2 ANQGSEA, per germline. The CDR3 runs 11 residues. CDR3 nucleotide sequence: TGCAGCGCTAGCAGCTCCTACGGGCAGTACTTC. It is translated as CSASSSYGQYF.

Regarding this clonotype: The junction and the germline gene differ at one end; a read error may be behind it. The chain combines TRBV5-1 with TRBJ1-1; TRBD1 matches at 9 bases. CDR3 length: 12 amino acids. The germline V gene encodes CDR1 SGHRS and CDR2 YFSETQ. CDR3: CANSDGQGKAFF. The CDR3 DNA reads TGCGCCAACAGCGACGGACAGGGGAAAGCTTTCTTT. Full variable domain (rest looked up from reference TRBV5-1 and TRBJ1-1): KAGVTQTPRYLIKTRGQQVTLSCSPISGHRSVSWYQQTPGQGLQFLFEYFSETQRNKGNFPGRFSGRQFSNSRSEMNVSTLELGDSALYLCANSDGQGKAFFGQGTRLTVV.

CDR3 sequence reads: CASSLGLVYSNQPQHF. DNA for the CDR3: TGTGCCAGCAGCTTAGGTCTGGTTTATAGCAATCAGCCCCAGCATTTT. The chain couples TRBV13 to TRBJ1-5, with D unresolved. Trimming shortened V by 0 bases and J by 0 bases, and 9 bases separated the two germline ends. The CDR3 contains 16 residues. CDR1 is PRHDT, CDR2 FYEKMQ, per germline (reference sequence).

The chain joins TRBV7-9 to TRBJ2-2; the D is unclear. Germline V gene data show CDR1 as SEHNR and CDR2 as FQNEAQ (reference sequence). The CDR3 has 14 residues. Trimming left V 5 bases short and J 4 bases short, with 11 bases between. The CDR3, as DNA: TGTGCCAGCAGCGCACAAGGGATCACCGGGGAGCTGTTTTTT. It encodes CASSAQGITGELFF. Looking up the rest from reference TRBV7-9 and TRBJ2-2 gives the full variable domain: DTGVSQNPRHKITKRGQNVTFRCDPISEHNRLYWYRQTLGQGPEFLTYFQNEAQLEKSRLLSDRFSAERPKGSFSTLEIQRTEQGDSAMYLCASSAQGITGELFFGEGSRLTVL.

This clonotype was seen ten or more times. V is TRBV5-1 and J is TRBJ1-5; D unclear. This CDR3 is 13 amino acids long. The V gene lost 3 bases and the J gene lost 2 bases, with 6 bases spanning the gap. CDR1 and CDR2 from the germline V gene are SGHRS and YFSETQ. CDR3 nucleotide sequence: TGCGCCAGCAGCTGGATTTGCAATCAGCCCCAGCATTTT. Amino acids: CASSWICNQPQHF.

The V call is TRBV10-3, the J call TRBJ1-2, with D uncertain. Trimming took 6 bases from V and 5 from J, leaving 19 bases between them. There are 15 residues in the CDR3. CDR1 and CDR2 from the germline V gene are ENHRY and SYGVKD. In DNA form, the CDR3 reads TGTGCCATCAGCGGGGTAGCTGGGGAAAATTATGGCTACACCTTC. Encoded protein: CAISGVAGENYGYTF.

This clonotype appeared many times. V and J are TRBV7-2 and TRBJ1-2; no clear D gene. The CDR3 covers 12 residues. Germline V gene data show CDR1 as SGHTA and CDR2 as FQGNSA. With 10 bases removed from V and 0 bases from J, the gap between germline ends came to 9 bases. CDR3 region: CATRRANYGYTF. Written as DNA, the CDR3 is TGTGCCACCAGGAGGGCTAACTATGGCTACACCTTC.

The chain recombines TRBV7-9 with TRBJ1-4; D call uncertain. CDR1 and CDR2 from the germline V gene are SEHNR and FQNEAQ (reference sequence). CDR3 length: 13 residues. Trimming took 4 bases from V and 14 from J, leaving 17 bases between them. CDR3 region: CASSSDRPEILFF. CDR3 sequence (DNA): TGTGCCAGCAGCTCCGACCGCCCGGAGATCCTGTTTTTT.